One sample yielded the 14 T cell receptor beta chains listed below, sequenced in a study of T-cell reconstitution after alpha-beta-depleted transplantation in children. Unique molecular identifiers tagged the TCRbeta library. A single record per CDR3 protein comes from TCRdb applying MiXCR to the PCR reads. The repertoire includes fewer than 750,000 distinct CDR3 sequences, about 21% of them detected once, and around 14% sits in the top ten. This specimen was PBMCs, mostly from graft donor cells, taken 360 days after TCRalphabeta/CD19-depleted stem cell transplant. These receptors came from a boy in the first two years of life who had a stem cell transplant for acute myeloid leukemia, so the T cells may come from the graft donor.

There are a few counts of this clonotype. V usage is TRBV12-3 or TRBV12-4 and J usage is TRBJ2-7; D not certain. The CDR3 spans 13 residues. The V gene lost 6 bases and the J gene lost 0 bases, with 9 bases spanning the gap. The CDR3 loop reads CASSRSDSYEQYF. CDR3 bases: TGTGCCAGCAGCCGATCGGACTCCTACGAGCAGTACTTC.

CDR3 bases: TGCGCCAGCAGCCAAGACCCTACTTACTACGAGCAGTACTTC. This translates into CASSQDPTYYEQYF. V usage is TRBV4-3 and J usage is TRBJ2-7; D unclear. The CDR3 has 14 residues. Deletions cut 0 bases from V and 3 bases from J, with 9 bases between. CDR1 and CDR2 (germline): LGHNA, YSLEER.

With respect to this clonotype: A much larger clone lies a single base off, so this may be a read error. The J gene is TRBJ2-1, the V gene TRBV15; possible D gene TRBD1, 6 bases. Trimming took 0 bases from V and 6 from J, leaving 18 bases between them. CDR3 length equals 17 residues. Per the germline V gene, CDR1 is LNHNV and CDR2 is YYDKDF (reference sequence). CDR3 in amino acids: CATSRDGVPGRGNEQFF. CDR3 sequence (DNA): TGTGCCACCAGCAGAGATGGGGTCCCGGGCAGGGGCAATGAGCAGTTCTTC.

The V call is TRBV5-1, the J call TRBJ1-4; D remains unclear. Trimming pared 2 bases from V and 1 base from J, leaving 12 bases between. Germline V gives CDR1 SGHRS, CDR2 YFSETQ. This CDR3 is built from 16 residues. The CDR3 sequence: CASSFGDIRTNEKLFF. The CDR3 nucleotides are TGCGCCAGCAGCTTTGGAGACATCCGAACTAATGAAAAACTGTTTTTT.

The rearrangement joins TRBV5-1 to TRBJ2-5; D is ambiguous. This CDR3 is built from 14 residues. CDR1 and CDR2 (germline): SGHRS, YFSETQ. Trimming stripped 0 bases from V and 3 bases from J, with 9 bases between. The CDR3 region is CASSLASREETQYF. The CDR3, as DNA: TGCGCCAGCAGCTTGGCTTCTAGAGAAGAGACCCAGTACTTC.

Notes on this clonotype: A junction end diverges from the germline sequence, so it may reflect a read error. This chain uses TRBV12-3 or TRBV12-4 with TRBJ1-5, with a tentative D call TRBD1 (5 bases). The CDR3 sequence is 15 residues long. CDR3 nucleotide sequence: TGTGCCAACAGTTTCTGGGGGTATAGCAATCAGCCCCAGCATTTT. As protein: CANSFWGYSNQPQHF.

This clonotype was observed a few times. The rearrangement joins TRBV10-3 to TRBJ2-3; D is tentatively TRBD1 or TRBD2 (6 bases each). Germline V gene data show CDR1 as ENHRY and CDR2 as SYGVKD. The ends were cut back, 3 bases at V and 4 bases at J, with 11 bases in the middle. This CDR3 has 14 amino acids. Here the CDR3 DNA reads TGTGCCATCAGTGACCCTAGGGGGGCAGATACGCAGTATTTT. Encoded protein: CAISDPRGADTQYF.

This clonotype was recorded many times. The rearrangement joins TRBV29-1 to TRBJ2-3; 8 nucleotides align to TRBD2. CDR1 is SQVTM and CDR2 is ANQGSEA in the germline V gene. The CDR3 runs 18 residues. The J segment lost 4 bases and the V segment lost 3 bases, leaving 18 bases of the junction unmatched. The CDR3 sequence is CSVDGGMTSAVRADTQYF. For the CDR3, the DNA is TGCAGCGTTGACGGGGGGATGACTAGCGCCGTCCGGGCAGATACGCAGTATTTT.

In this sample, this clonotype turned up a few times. CDR3: CASSLGFRADTQYF. In nucleotides, the CDR3 is TGTGCCAGCAGCTTAGGCTTTAGAGCAGATACGCAGTATTTT. V is TRBV7-2 and J is TRBJ2-3; D unresolved. The CDR3 totals 14 residues. V lost 1 base and J lost 4, with 9 bases in between. Germline CDR1 and CDR2: SGHTA and FQGNSA.

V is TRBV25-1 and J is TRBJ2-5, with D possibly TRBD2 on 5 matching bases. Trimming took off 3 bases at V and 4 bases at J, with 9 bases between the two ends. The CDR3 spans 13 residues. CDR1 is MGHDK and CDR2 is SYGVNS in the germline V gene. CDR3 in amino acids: CASSERGRETQYF. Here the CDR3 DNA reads TGTGCCAGCAGTGAGCGCGGGCGAGAGACCCAGTACTTC.

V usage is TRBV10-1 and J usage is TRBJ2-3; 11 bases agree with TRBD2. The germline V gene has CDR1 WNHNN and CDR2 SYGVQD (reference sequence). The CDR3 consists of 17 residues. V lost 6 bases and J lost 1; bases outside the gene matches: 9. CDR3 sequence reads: CASSDETSGVRTDTQYF. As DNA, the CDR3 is TGCGCCAGCAGCGATGAGACTAGCGGGGTGCGCACAGATACGCAGTATTTT.

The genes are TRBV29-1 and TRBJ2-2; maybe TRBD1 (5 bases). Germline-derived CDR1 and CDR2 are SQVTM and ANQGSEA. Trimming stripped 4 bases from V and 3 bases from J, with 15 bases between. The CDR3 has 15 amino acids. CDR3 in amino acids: CSVGTIRVDTGELFF. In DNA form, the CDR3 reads TGCAGCGTTGGTACCATCAGGGTAGACACCGGGGAGCTGTTTTTT.

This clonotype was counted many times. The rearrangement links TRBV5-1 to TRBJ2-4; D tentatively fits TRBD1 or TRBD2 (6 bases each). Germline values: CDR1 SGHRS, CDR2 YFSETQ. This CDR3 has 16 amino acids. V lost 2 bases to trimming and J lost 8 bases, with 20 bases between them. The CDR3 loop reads CASSFKPQGGLDIQYF. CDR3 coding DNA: TGCGCCAGCAGCTTTAAACCACAGGGAGGCTTGGACATTCAGTACTTC.

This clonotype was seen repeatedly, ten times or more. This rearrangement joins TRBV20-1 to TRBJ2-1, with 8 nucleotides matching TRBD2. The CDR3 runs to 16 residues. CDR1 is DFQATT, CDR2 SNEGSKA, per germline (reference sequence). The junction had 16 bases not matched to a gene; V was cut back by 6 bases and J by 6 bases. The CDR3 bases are TGCAGTGCCCCCCCTTGGTCCGGGGGGGCCGTCAATGAGCAGTTCTTC. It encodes CSAPPWSGGAVNEQFF.